This T cell receptor beta chain derives from a study of identical twins. Trimming took 0 bases from V and 10 from J, leaving 10 bases between them. This CDR3 comprises 14 residues. Study-level points and caveats: Surplus twin overlap in beta out-of-frame sequences was less pronounced.

This clonotype was recorded many times. Its target is not known. Unique molecular identifiers were present on cDNA, and template switching added a universal primer site. MiXCR, applied by TCRdb to the 5' RACE reads, yields one record per CDR3 protein. This table holds about 730,000 distinct CDR3 sequences, 21% found once. This sample was also put to use in a study of T cells expressing NK-cell markers. Turning to that study: It was from sorted CD3+CD56+NKG2C+, CD3+CD56+NKG2C- and CD3+CD56-NKG2C+ T cells that TCR beta repertoires came. Serological testing identified most of the eight sequenced donors as HCMV-seropositive and one as seronegative.

This receptor was obtained from a woman younger than 35 in good health. This chain uses TRBV12-3 or TRBV12-4 with TRBJ1-6; possibly TRBD1 for D (5 bases). Source material: PBMCs. CDR3 protein: CASSLADNISPLHF. In DNA, the CDR3 is TGTGCCAGCAGTTTAGCGGACAACATCTCACCCCTCCACTTT.